This TCR beta chain was captured by sequencing in a study of cytomegalovirus exposure and HLA in healthy donors. Unrecorded immune exposures were likely, despite nominal health at sampling. In the PCR, 60 Vbeta and 13 Jbeta primers were used. Assay: immunoSEQ multiplex PCR; the TCRdb copy retains only in-frame clones and omits some. The sample's table shows more than 100,000 clones. Worth noting for this clone: Its antigen remains unknown.

Germline-derived CDR1 and CDR2 are MNHNS and SASEGT. Between the trimmed V and J ends, which lost 5 bases and 2 bases, there was a span of 7 bases. The CDR3 runs to 13 residues. Study observations and caveats: For most subjects, TCR beta sequences were reported to predict HLA-A and HLA-B alleles with accuracy. A missense variant in DCLRE1C was later tied to TCR beta V- and J-gene trimming. A highly shared variant cluster was judged a likely technical artifact.

The receptor's source is a young man in good health and CMV-seronegative. The chain employs TRBV6-1 and TRBJ1-5; D perhaps matches TRBD1 (5 bases). Sequencing used PBMCs. This CDR3 is CASSLQGNQPQHF. The CDR3 DNA sequence: TGTGCCAGCAGTTTACAGGGCAATCAGCCCCAGCATTTT.